One sample yielded the 3 T cell receptor beta chains listed below, sequenced in a study of shared clonotypes between healthy human individuals. The repertoire was sequenced with immunoSEQ multiplex PCR; TCRdb's copy has only in-frame clones and lacks some. Of a few million clones detected, over 90% appear once; the ten largest clones hold 0.3% to 0.4%. Sequencing input: naive CD4+ T cells from PBMCs. Specified subset: CD45RA+ positively selected. These receptors came from a man aged 18 to 29 in good health. Some clones in this sample may be carry-over from other donors' samples.

The chain is built from TRBV7-8 and TRBJ1-3; D unresolved. Trimming left V 0 bases short and J 2 bases short, with 5 bases between. The CDR3 has 14 amino acids. CDR1 and CDR2 from the germline V gene are SGHVS and FQNEAQ. CDR3 protein: CASSLAETGNTIYF. CDR3 nucleotides: TGTGCCAGCAGCTTAGCGGAAACTGGAAACACCATATATTTT.

The chain employs TRBV7-9 and TRBJ2-3; weak D call: TRBD1 (6 bases). The V gene's germline CDR1 is SEHNR and CDR2 FQNEAQ (reference sequence). Trimming removed 4 bases from V and 6 bases from J, with 23 bases in between. The CDR3 is 17 residues long. The CDR3 region is CASSYYSGTPVMDTQYF. CDR3 DNA: TGTGCCAGCAGCTACTACTCCGGGACACCAGTGATGGATACGCAGTATTTT.

The chain has TRBV7-6 and TRBJ2-7; D might be TRBD2 (6 bases). V was pared by 8 bases and J by 1 base, with 15 bases between. The CDR3 contains 14 residues. CDR1 and CDR2 from the germline V gene are SGHVS and FNYEAQ. This CDR3 reads CASGTGGNSYEQYF. The CDR3 DNA reads as TGTGCCAGCGGTACTGGCGGGAATTCCTACGAGCAGTACTTC. Variable domain in full (rest from reference TRBV7-6 and TRBJ2-7): GAGVSQSPRYKVTKRGQDVALRCDPISGHVSLYWYRQALGQGPEFLTYFNYEAQQDKSGLPNDRFSAERPEGSISTLTIQRTEQRDSAMYRCASGTGGNSYEQYFGPGTRLTVT.